This T cell receptor beta chain appears in the sequencing data of a study of cytotoxic CD8 clonotypes in ibrutinib-treated CLL. In the study overall: Samples had a mean of around 280,000 productive templates and some 88,000 productive rearrangements.

CDR1 is ENHRY and CDR2 is SYGVKD in the germline V gene. J lost 4 bases, V lost 7 bases, and 8 bases had no gene match. This CDR3 spans 15 amino acids. Sequencing used immunoSEQ multiplex PCR; TCRdb keeps in-frame clones, though not all of them. The table lists about 140,000 clones, more than 85% of them singletons, with roughly 10% in the top ten. Sample: PBMCs, taken after 12 months of ibrutinib treatment. The chain combines TRBV10-3 with TRBJ1-3, with TRBD1 identical over 9 bases. The TCR sequence derives from a human donor with chronic lymphocytic leukemia. CDR3: CAITPGTGLGNTIYF. The CDR3 DNA sequence: TGTGCCATCACCCCTGGGACAGGGCTAGGAAACACCATATATTTT.